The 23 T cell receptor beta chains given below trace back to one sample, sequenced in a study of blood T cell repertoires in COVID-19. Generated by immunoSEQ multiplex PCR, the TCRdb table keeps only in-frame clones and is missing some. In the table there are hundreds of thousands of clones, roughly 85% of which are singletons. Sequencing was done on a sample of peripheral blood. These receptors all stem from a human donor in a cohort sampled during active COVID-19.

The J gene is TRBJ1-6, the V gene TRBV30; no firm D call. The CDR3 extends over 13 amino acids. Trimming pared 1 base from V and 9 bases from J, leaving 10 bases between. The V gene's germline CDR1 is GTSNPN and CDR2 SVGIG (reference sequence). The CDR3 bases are TGTGCCTGGAGTGCCCCCGGGGTTTCACCCCTCCACTTT. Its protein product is CAWSAPGVSPLHF.

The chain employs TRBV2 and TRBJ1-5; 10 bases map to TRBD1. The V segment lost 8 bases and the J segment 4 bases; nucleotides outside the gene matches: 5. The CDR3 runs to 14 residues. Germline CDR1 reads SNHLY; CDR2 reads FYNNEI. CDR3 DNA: TGTGCCAGCTGGGGACAGGGGCCGAATCAGCCCCAGCATTTT. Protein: CASWGQGPNQPQHF.

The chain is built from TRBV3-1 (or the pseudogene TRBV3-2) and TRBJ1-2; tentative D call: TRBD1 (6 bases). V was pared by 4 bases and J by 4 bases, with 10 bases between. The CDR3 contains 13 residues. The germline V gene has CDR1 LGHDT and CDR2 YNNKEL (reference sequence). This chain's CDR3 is CASSRTGFYGYTF. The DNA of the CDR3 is TGTGCCAGCAGCCGAACAGGGTTCTATGGCTACACCTTC.

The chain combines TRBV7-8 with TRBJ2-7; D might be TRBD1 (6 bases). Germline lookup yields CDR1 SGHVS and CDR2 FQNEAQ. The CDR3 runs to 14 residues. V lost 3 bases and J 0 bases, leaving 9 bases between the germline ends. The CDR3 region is CASSFDRTSYEQYF. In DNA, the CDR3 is TGTGCCAGCAGCTTCGACAGGACCTCCTACGAGCAGTACTTC.

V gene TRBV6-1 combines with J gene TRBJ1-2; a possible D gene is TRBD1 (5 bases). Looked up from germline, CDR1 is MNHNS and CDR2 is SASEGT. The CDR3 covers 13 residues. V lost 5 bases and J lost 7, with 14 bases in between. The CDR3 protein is CASSYGAFGGYTF. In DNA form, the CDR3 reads TGTGCCAGCAGTTATGGGGCGTTTGGTGGCTACACCTTC.

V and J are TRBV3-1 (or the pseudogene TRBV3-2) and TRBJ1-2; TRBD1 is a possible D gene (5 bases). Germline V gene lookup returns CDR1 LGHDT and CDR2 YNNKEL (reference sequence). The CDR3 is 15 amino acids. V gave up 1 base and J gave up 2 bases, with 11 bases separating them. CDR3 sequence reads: CASSQVDKRNYGYTF. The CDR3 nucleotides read TGTGCCAGCAGCCAAGTGGACAAACGAAACTATGGCTACACCTTC.

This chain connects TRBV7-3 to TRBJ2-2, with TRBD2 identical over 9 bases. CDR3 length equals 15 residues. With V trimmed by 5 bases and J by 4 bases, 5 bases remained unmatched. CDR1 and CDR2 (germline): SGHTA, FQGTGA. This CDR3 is CASSPLAGPTGELFF. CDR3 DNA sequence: TGTGCCAGCAGCCCCCTAGCGGGACCCACCGGGGAGCTGTTTTTT.

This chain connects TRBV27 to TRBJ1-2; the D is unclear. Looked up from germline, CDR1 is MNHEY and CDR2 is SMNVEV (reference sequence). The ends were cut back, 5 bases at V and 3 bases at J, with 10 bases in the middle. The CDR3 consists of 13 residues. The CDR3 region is CASSQGGYYGYTF. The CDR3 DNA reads TGTGCCAGCAGTCAAGGAGGATACTATGGCTACACCTTC.

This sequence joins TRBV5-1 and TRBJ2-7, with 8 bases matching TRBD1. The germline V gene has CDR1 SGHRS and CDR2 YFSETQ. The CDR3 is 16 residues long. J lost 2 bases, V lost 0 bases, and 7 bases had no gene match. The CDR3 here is CASSLDRQGLTYEQYF. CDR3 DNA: TGCGCCAGCAGCTTGGATCGACAGGGGTTAACCTACGAGCAGTACTTC.

The CDR3 spells CASSQVETGSYEQYF. As DNA, the CDR3 is TGCGCCAGCAGCCAAGTTGAGACAGGGTCCTACGAGCAGTACTTC. V gene TRBV4-1 combines with J gene TRBJ2-7; 7 bases align to TRBD1. The CDR3 spans 15 residues. From germline, CDR1 is MGHRA and CDR2 YSYEKL. The trim removed 1 base at V and 1 base at J, leaving 4 bases unmatched.

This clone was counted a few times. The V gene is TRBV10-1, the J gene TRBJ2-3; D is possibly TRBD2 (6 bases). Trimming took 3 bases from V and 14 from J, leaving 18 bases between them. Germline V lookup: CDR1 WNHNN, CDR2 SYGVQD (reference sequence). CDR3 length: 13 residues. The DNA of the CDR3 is TGCGCCAGCAGTGATCAAGACCCGCAGGGAGGGTATTTT. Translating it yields CASSDQDPQGGYF.

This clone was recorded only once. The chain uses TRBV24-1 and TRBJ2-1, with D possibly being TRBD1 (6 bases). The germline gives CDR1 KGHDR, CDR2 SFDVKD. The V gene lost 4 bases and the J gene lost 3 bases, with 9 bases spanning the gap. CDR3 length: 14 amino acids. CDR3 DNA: TGTGCCACCAGTGAGCAGGGGATCTACAATGAGCAGTTCTTC. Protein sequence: CATSEQGIYNEQFF.

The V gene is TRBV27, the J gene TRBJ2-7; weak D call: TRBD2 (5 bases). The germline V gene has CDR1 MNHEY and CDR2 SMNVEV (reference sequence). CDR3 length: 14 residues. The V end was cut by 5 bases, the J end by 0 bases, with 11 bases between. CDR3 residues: CASSTTGSSYEQYF. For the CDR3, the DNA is TGTGCCAGCAGTACGACGGGGAGCTCCTACGAGCAGTACTTC.

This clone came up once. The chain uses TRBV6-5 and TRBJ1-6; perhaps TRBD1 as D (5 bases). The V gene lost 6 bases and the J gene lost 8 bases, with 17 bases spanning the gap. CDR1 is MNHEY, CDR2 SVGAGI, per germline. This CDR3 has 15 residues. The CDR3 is CASRKGVFRDSPLHF. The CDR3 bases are TGTGCCAGCAGAAAAGGGGTTTTCCGGGATTCACCCCTCCACTTT.

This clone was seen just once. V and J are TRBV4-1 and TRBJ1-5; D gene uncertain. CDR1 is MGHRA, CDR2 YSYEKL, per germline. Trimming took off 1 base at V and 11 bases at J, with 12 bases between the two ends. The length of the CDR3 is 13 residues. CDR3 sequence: CASSQVLGETQHF. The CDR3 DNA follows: TGCGCCAGCAGCCAAGTCCTTGGGGAGACCCAGCATTTT.

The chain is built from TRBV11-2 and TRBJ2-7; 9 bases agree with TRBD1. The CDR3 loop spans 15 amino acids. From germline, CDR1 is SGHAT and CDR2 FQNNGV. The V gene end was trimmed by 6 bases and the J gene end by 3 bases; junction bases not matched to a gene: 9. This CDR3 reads CASRAPGTGYYEQYF. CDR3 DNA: TGTGCCAGCAGGGCCCCCGGGACAGGGTACTACGAGCAGTACTTC.

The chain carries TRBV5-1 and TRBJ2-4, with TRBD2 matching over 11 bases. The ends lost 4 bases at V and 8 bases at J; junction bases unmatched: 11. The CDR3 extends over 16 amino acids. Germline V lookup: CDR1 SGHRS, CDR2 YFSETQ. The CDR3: CASSRVSGGAEDIQYF. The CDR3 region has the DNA TGCGCCAGCAGCCGAGTTAGCGGGGGGGCCGAGGACATTCAGTACTTC.

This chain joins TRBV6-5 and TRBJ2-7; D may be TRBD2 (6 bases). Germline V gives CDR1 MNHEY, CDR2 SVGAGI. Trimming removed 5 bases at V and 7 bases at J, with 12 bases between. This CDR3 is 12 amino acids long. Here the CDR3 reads CASSRGAGEQYF. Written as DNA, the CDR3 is TGTGCCAGCAGTAGAGGCGCGGGGGAGCAGTACTTC.

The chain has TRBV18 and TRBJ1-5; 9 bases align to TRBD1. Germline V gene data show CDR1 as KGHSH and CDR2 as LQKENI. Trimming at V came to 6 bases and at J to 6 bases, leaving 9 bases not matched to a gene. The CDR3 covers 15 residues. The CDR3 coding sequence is TGTGCCAGCTCGCCATTCGACAGGGGGATTCAGCCCCAGCATTTT. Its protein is CASSPFDRGIQPQHF.

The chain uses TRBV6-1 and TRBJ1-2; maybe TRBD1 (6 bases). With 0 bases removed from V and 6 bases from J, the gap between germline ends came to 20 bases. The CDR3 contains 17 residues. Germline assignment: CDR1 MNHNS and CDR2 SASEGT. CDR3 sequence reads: CASSEARRGTLGNGYTF. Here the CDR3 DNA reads TGTGCCAGCAGTGAAGCCAGAAGGGGGACACTTGGGAATGGCTACACCTTC.

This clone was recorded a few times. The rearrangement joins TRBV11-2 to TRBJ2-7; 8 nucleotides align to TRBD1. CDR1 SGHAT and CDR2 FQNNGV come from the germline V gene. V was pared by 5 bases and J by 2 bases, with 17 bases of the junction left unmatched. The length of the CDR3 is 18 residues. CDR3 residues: CASSPTDRVRGTAYEQYF. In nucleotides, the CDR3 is TGTGCCAGCAGCCCAACGGACAGGGTGAGGGGGACGGCCTACGAGCAGTACTTC. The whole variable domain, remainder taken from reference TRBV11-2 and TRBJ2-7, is EAGVAQSPRYKIIEKRQSVAFWCNPISGHATLYWYQQILGQGPKLLIQFQNNGVVDDSQLPKDRFSAERLKGVDSTLKIQPAKLEDSAVYLCASSPTDRVRGTAYEQYFGPGTRLTVT.

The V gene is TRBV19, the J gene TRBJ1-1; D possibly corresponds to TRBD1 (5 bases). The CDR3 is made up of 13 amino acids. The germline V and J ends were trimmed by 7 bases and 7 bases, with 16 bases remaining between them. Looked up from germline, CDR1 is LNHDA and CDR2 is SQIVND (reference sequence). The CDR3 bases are TGTGCCAGTATTACCCTCGGGGGGTATGAAGCTTTCTTT. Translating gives CASITLGGYEAFF.

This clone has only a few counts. The CDR3 sequence: CASSGSGRIDTQYF. CDR3 nucleotides: TGTGCCAGCTCCGGGTCCGGAAGGATAGATACGCAGTATTTT. This chain uses TRBV18 with TRBJ2-3, with D hard to call. The CDR3 has 14 amino acids. V gave up 6 bases and J gave up 5 bases, with 15 bases separating them. Germline lookup yields CDR1 KGHSH and CDR2 LQKENI. The full variable domain, its missing parts supplied by reference TRBV18 and TRBJ2-3, is NAGVMQNPRHLVRRRGQEARLRCSPMKGHSHVYWYRQLPEEGLKFMVYLQKENIIDESGMPKERFSAEFPKEGPSILRIQQVVRGDSAAYFCASSGSGRIDTQYFGPGTRLTVL.